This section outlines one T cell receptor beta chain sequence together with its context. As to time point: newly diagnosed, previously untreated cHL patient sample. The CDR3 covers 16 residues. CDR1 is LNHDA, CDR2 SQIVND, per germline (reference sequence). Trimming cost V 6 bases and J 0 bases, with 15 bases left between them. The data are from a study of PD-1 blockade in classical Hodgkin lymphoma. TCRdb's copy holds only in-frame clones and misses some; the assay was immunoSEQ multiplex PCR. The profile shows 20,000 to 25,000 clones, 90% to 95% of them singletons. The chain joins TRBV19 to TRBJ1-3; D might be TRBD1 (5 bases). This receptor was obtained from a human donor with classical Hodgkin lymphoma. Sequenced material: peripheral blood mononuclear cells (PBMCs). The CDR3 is CASSDRFEGSGNTIYF. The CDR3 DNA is TGTGCCAGTAGCGACAGATTCGAGGGCTCTGGAAACACCATATATTTT.